This T cell receptor beta chain was sequenced in a study of CD8 T cells in ankylosing spondylitis. Points from the study as a whole: Disease-associated clones were reportedly significantly overrepresented in matched ankylosing spondylitis synovial fluid.

This clonotype was seen ten or more times. Its antigen is still unknown. CDR1 is MNHEY and CDR2 is SMNVEV in the germline V gene (reference sequence). CDR3 size: 13 residues. V shed 4 bases and J shed 3 bases, with 10 bases lying between them. Molecular-barcoded quantitative 5'-RACE produced these TCR beta libraries. TCRdb called the 5' RACE reads again in MiXCR, with one record for every CDR3 protein. This table has about 160,000 distinct CDR3 sequences, around a tenth appearing once. The chain recombines TRBV27 with TRBJ2-7; perhaps TRBD2 as D (6 bases). Sequenced material: blood, either unsorted or a sorted T cell fraction (not recorded which). The TCR was taken from a female donor with ankylosing spondylitis or in good health (not recorded which). DNA for the CDR3: TGTGCCAGCAGTTCGGGACTCCTCTACGAGCAGTACTTC. This gives the protein CASSSGLLYEQYF.